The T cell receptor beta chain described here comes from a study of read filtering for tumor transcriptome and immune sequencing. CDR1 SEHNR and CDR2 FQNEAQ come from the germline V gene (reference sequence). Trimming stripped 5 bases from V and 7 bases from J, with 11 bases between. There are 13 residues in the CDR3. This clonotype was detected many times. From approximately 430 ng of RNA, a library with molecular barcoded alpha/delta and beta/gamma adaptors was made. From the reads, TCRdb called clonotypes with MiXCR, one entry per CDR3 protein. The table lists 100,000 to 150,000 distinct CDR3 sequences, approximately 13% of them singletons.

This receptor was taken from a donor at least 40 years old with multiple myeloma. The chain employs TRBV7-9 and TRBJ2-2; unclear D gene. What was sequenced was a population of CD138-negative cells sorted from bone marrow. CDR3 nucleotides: TGTGCCAGCAGCCTACAAGTGAACGGGGAGCTGTTTTTT. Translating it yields CASSLQVNGELFF.